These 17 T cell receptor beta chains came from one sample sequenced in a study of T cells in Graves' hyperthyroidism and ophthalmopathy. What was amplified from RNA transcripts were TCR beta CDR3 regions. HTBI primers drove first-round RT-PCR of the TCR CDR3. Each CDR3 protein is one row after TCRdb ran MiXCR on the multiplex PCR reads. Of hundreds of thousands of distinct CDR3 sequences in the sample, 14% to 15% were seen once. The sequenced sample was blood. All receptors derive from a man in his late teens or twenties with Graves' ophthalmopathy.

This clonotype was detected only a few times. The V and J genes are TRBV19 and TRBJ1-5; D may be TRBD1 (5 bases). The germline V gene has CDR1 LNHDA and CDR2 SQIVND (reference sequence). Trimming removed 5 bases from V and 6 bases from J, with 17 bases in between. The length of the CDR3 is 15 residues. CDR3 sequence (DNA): TGTGCCAGTAGTGCCCCGCCGGGGGGAGGTCAGCCCCAGCATTTT. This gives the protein CASSAPPGGGQPQHF.

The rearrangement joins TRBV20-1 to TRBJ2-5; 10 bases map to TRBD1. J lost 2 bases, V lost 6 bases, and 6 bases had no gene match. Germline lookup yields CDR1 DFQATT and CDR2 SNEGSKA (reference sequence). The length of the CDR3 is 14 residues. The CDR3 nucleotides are TGCAGTGCAACGGACAGGGGGAGGCAAGAGACCCAGTACTTC. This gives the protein CSATDRGRQETQYF.

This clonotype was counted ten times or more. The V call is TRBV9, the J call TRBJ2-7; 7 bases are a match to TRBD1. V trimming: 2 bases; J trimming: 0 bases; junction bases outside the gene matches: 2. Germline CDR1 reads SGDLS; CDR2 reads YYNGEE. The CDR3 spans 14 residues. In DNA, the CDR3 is TGTGCCAGCAGCGTTGGACAGGTCTCCTACGAGCAGTACTTC. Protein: CASSVGQVSYEQYF.

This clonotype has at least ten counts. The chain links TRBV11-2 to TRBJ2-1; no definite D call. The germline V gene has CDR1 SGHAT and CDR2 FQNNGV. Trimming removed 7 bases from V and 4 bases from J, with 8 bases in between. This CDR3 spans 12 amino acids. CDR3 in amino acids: CASTPSYNEQFF. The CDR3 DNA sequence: TGTGCCAGCACCCCATCTTACAATGAGCAGTTCTTC.

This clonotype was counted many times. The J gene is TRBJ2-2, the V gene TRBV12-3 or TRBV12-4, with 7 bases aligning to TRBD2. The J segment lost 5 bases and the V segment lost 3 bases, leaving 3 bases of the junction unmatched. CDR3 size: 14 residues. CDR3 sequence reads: CASSFNGGTGELFF. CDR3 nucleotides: TGTGCCAGCAGTTTTAACGGGGGGACCGGGGAGCTGTTTTTT.

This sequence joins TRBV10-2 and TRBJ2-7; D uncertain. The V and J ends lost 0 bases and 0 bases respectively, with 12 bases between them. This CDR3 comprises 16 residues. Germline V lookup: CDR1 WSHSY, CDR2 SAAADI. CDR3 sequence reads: CASSESHSSISYEQYF. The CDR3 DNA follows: TGCGCCAGCAGTGAGTCCCACAGTTCGATCTCCTACGAGCAGTACTTC.

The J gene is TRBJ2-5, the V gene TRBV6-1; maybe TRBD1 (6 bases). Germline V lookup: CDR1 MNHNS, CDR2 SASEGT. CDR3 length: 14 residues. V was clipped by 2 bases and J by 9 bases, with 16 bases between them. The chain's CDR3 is CASSEKMSGQPQYF. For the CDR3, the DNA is TGTGCCAGCAGTGAAAAAATGAGTGGACAGCCCCAGTACTTC.

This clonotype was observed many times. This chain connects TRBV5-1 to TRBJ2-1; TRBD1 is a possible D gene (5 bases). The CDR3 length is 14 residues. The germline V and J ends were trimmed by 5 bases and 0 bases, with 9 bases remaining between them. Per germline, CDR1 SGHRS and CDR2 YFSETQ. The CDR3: CASRSGSSYNEQFF. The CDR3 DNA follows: TGCGCCAGCAGGTCAGGGTCCTCCTACAATGAGCAGTTCTTC.

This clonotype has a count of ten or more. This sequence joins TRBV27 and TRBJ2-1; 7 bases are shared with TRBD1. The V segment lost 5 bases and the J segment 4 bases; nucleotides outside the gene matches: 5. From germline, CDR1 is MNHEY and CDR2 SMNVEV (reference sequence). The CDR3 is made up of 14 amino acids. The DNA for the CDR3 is TGTGCCAGCAGTCAAGGGACAGTGTACAATGAGCAGTTCTTC. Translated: CASSQGTVYNEQFF.

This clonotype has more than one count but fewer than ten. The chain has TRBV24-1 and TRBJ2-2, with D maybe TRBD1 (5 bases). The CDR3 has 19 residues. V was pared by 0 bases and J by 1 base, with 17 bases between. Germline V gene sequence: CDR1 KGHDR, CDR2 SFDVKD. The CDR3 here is CATSDLDVGHGQNTGELFF. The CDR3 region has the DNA TGTGCCACCAGTGATTTGGACGTAGGACACGGGCAGAACACCGGGGAGCTGTTTTTT.

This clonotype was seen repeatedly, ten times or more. The CDR3 protein is CAGGQPQHF. The CDR3, as DNA: TGTGCTGGCGGTCAGCCCCAGCATTTT. The J gene is TRBJ1-5, the V gene TRBV30, with D uncertain. The CDR3 runs to 9 residues. Germline CDR1 GTSNPN, CDR2 SVGIG (reference sequence).

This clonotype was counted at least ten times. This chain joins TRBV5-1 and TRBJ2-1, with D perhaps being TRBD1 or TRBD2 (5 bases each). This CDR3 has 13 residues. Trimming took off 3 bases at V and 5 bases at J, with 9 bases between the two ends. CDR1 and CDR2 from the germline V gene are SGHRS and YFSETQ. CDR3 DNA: TGCGCCAGCAGCTCCGGGGCCGACAATGAGCAGTTCTTC. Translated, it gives CASSSGADNEQFF.

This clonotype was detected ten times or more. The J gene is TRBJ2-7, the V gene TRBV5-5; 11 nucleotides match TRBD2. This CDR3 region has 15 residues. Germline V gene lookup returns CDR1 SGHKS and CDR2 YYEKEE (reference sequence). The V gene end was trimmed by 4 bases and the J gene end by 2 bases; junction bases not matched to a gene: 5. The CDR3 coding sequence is TGTGCCAGCAGCCGTTCGACTAGCGGGACCTACGAGCAGTACTTC. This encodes CASSRSTSGTYEQYF.

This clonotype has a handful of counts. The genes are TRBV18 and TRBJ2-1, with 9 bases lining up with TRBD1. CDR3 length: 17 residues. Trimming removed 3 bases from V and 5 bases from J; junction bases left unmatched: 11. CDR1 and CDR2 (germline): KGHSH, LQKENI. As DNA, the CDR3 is TGTGCCAGCTCACCGCGATCCGGGACAGGGCCTAACAATGAGCAGTTCTTC. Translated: CASSPRSGTGPNNEQFF. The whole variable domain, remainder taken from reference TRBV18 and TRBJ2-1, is NAGVMQNPRHLVRRRGQEARLRCSPMKGHSHVYWYRQLPEEGLKFMVYLQKENIIDESGMPKERFSAEFPKEGPSILRIQQVVRGDSAAYFCASSPRSGTGPNNEQFFGPGTRLTVL.

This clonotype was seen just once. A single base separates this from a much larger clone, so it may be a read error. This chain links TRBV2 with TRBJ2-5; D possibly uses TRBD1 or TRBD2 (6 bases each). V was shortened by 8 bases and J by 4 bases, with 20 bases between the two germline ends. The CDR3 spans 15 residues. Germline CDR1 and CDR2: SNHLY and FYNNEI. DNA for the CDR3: TGTGCCAGCCGTTACGCAGGGGAGGATCGAGAGACCCAGTACTTC. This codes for CASRYAGEDRETQYF.

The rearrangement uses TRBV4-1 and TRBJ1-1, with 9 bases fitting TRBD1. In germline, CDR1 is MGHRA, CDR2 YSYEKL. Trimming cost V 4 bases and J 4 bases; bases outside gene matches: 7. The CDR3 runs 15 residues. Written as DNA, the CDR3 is TGCGCCAGCAGCCCCCGGACAGGGGAGGTCACTGAAGCTTTCTTT. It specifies CASSPRTGEVTEAFF.

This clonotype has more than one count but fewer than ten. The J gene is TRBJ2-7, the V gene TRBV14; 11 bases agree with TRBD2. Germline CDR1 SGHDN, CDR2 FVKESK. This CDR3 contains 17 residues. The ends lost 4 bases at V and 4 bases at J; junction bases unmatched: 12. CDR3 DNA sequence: TGTGCCAGCAGCCCCCTCACTAGCGGGGGTCAGCGTTACGAGCAGTACTTC. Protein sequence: CASSPLTSGGQRYEQYF.